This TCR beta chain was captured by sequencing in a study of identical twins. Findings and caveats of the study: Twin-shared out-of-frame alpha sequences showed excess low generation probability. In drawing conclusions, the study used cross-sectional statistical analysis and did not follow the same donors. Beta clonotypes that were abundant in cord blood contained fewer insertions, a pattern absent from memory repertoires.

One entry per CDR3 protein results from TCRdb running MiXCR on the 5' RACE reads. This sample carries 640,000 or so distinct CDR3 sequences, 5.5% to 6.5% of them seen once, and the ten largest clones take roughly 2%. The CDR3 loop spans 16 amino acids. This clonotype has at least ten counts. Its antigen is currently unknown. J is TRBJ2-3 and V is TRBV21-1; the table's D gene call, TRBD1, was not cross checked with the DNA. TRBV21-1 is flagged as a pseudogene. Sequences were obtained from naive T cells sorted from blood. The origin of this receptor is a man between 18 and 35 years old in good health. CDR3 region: CASSKGTGDFTDTQYF. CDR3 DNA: TGTGCCAGCAGCAAAGGGACAGGGGACTTCACAGATACGCAGTATTTT.